Listed here are 25 T cell receptor beta chains from one sample, sequenced in a study of blood T cell repertoires in COVID-19. The repertoire was sequenced with immunoSEQ multiplex PCR; TCRdb's copy has only in-frame clones and lacks some. There are approximately 56,000 clones in the sample; 85% to 90% occur only once, and around 10% lies in the top ten. Specimen: peripheral blood. The receptors stem from a man older than 75 with active or convalescent COVID-19.

This rearrangement joins TRBV10-3 to TRBJ2-2; TRBD1 aligns across 9 bases. Germline assignment: CDR1 ENHRY and CDR2 SYGVKD. The CDR3 totals 17 residues. V trimming: 2 bases; J trimming: 3 bases; junction bases outside the gene matches: 7. This CDR3 is CAISERWTGADTGELFF. DNA for the CDR3: TGTGCCATCAGTGAGAGGTGGACAGGGGCGGACACCGGGGAGCTGTTTTTT.

J is TRBJ2-2 and V is TRBV7-2, with 8 bases identical to TRBD1. Germline assignment: CDR1 SGHTA and CDR2 FQGNSA. V dropped 4 bases and J dropped 2; count of bases not matched to a gene: 9. The CDR3 has 17 residues. The CDR3 bases are TGTGCCAGCAGCTCCTTAGGTGGGACAGGAAACACCGGGGAGCTGTTTTTT. This codes for CASSSLGGTGNTGELFF.

V gene TRBV6-2 or TRBV6-3 combines with J gene TRBJ1-5, with 7 bases lining up with TRBD1. In germline, CDR1 is MNHEY, CDR2 SVGEGT. The CDR3 length is 15 residues. V shed 6 bases and J 5 bases; nucleotides not matched to a gene: 10. The CDR3 DNA reads TGTGCCAGCAGCCTCCGGGACAGTCGATATCAGCCCCAGCATTTT. Its translation is CASSLRDSRYQPQHF.

This rearrangement joins TRBV6-1 to TRBJ2-5; 7 bases match TRBD2. V lost 2 bases to trimming and J lost 4 bases; unmatched junction nucleotides: 4. This CDR3 comprises 14 residues. Germline V CDR1 and CDR2: MNHNS, SASEGT. In DNA, the CDR3 is TGTGCCAGCAGTGAAAACTGGGGGGGAGAGACCCAGTACTTC. This gives the protein CASSENWGGETQYF.

J is TRBJ2-1 and V is TRBV5-4; 14 nucleotides agree with TRBD2. The CDR3 runs to 19 residues. Germline V CDR1 and CDR2: SGHNT, YYREEE (reference sequence). The ends lost 4 bases at V and 4 bases at J; junction bases unmatched: 13. CDR3 in DNA: TGTGCCAGCAGCCCGCGACTAGCGGGAGGGCCGGGTTCGTACAATGAGCAGTTCTTC. Amino acids: CASSPRLAGGPGSYNEQFF.

This chain joins TRBV9 and TRBJ1-4; D is uncertain. The length of the CDR3 is 17 residues. V lost 4 bases and J 4 bases, leaving 20 bases between the germline ends. Germline loops: CDR1 SGDLS, CDR2 YYNGEE. CDR3 nucleotides: TGTGCCAGCAGCACCCCCGGTAACAGTGGCCTTAATGAAAAACTGTTTTTT. Amino acids: CASSTPGNSGLNEKLFF.

The V call is TRBV27, the J call TRBJ2-3; D gene ambiguous. There are 13 residues in the CDR3. The V and J ends lost 7 bases and 0 bases respectively, with 8 bases between them. Germline V gene lookup returns CDR1 MNHEY and CDR2 SMNVEV (reference sequence). The CDR3 here is CASKTVSTDTQYF. The CDR3 DNA reads TGTGCCAGCAAAACAGTTAGCACAGATACGCAGTATTTT.

The chain uses TRBV19 and TRBJ2-3, with D maybe TRBD1 (5 bases). Germline V gives CDR1 LNHDA, CDR2 SQIVND (reference sequence). V lost 4 bases and J lost 3, with 14 bases in between. CDR3 length: 15 amino acids. The CDR3 DNA follows: TGTGCCAGTAGTAACAAGGGGATTGGGACAGATACGCAGTATTTT. Translated: CASSNKGIGTDTQYF. Drawing the rest from reference TRBV19 and TRBJ2-3, the complete variable domain is DGGITQSPKYLFRKEGQNVTLSCEQNLNHDAMYWYRQDPGQGLRLIYYSQIVNDFQKGDIAEGYSVSREKKESFPLTVTSAQKNPTAFYLCASSNKGIGTDTQYFGPGTRLTVL.

J is TRBJ1-4 and V is TRBV7-2; no clear D gene. This CDR3 comprises 14 residues. The V and J ends lost 5 bases and 8 bases respectively, with 15 bases between them. CDR1 is SGHTA and CDR2 is FQGNSA in the germline V gene. CDR3: CASSPRSSGEKLFF. The CDR3 coding sequence is TGTGCCAGCAGCCCCCGGAGTTCTGGCGAAAAACTGTTTTTT.

V usage is TRBV6-5 and J usage is TRBJ2-7, with 8 bases identical to TRBD1. The CDR3 spans 15 residues. From germline, CDR1 is MNHEY and CDR2 SVGAGI. Trimming at V came to 5 bases and at J to 2 bases, leaving 8 bases not matched to a gene. CDR3 DNA: TGTGCCAGCAGTATCGGACAGGGAACAACCTACGAGCAGTACTTC. This encodes CASSIGQGTTYEQYF.

The chain links TRBV5-4 to TRBJ2-3, with 13 bases aligning to TRBD2. There are 16 residues in the CDR3. V was clipped by 4 bases and J by 1 base; unmatched bases: 3. In germline, CDR1 is SGHNT, CDR2 YYREEE (reference sequence). The CDR3 DNA follows: TGTGCCAGCAGCACCGGACTAGCGGGGGGCACAGATACGCAGTATTTT. Amino acids: CASSTGLAGGTDTQYF.

The chain joins TRBV10-3 to TRBJ1-1, with D maybe TRBD1 (5 bases). The germline V and J ends were trimmed by 8 bases and 3 bases, with 13 bases remaining between them. This CDR3 has 13 amino acids. Germline CDR1 reads ENHRY; CDR2 reads SYGVKD. For the CDR3, the DNA is TGTGCCATCCAAAAGGGGAGGGACACTGAAGCTTTCTTT. Its protein product is CAIQKGRDTEAFF.

The table lists this clone with a count of one. This chain links TRBV21-1 with TRBJ2-1; the table's D call of TRBD2 was not tested on the DNA. TRBV21-1 is reported as a pseudogene. This CDR3 contains 16 residues. The CDR3 DNA reads TGTGCCAGCAGCAAATCCGGGATTTTATACTACAATGAGCAGTTCTTC. Its protein is CASSKSGILYYNEQFF.

This rearrangement joins TRBV11-3 to TRBJ1-5, with D possibly matching TRBD1 (5 bases). CDR1 is SGHNT, CDR2 YENEEA, per germline. Trimming removed 2 bases at V and 1 base at J, with 15 bases between. CDR3 length: 17 residues. CDR3 amino acids: CASSLRYGGESNQPQHF. The CDR3 DNA reads as TGTGCCAGCAGCTTAAGATACGGAGGGGAAAGCAATCAGCCCCAGCATTTT.

The V and J genes are TRBV5-1 and TRBJ2-5; the D gene is possibly TRBD1 (5 bases). V was shortened by 1 base and J by 5 bases, with 15 bases between the two germline ends. The CDR3 totals 15 residues. Germline assignment: CDR1 SGHRS and CDR2 YFSETQ. This chain's CDR3 is CASSLPTRVEETQYF. In DNA form, the CDR3 reads TGCGCCAGCAGCTTGCCCACCAGGGTTGAGGAGACCCAGTACTTC. The full variable domain, completed using reference TRBV5-1 and TRBJ2-5, is KAGVTQTPRYLIKTRGQQVTLSCSPISGHRSVSWYQQTPGQGLQFLFEYFSETQRNKGNFPGRFSGRQFSNSRSEMNVSTLELGDSALYLCASSLPTRVEETQYFGPGTRLLVL.

The chain combines TRBV5-6 with TRBJ1-2; D gene unclear. Germline V gene sequence: CDR1 SGHDT, CDR2 YYEEEE. The CDR3 runs to 15 residues. The V end lost 4 bases, the J end lost 5 bases, and 18 bases lay between the germline ends. CDR3 sequence: CASSLATIARYGYTF. CDR3 nucleotides: TGTGCCAGCAGCCTAGCGACAATTGCGCGGTATGGCTACACCTTC.

V is TRBV9 and J is TRBJ2-3; 7 bases are shared with TRBD1. Germline assignment: CDR1 SGDLS and CDR2 YYNGEE. The CDR3 has 12 amino acids. Trimming cost V 5 bases and J 3 bases; bases outside gene matches: 0. The DNA for the CDR3 is TGTGCCAGCAGACAGGGGACAGATACGCAGTATTTT. This translates into CASRQGTDTQYF.

This clone appeared a few times. The chain employs TRBV5-6 and TRBJ2-3, with unresolved D. Germline loops: CDR1 SGHDT, CDR2 YYEEEE. V shed 10 bases and J shed 1 base, with 16 bases lying between them. The CDR3 has 14 amino acids. The CDR3 nucleotides read TGTGCCTCCCGGCGGATCTATGGCACAGATACGCAGTATTTT. Translating gives CASRRIYGTDTQYF.

The chain uses TRBV7-2 and TRBJ1-5; no reliable D call. CDR1 and CDR2 (germline): SGHTA, FQGNSA. The CDR3 runs to 13 residues. V gave up 3 bases and J gave up 1 base, with 4 bases separating them. This chain's CDR3 is CASSFGSNQPQHF. The CDR3 nucleotides are TGTGCCAGCAGCTTCGGGAGCAATCAGCCCCAGCATTTT.

In its sample, this clone was seen once. This chain uses TRBV4-3 with TRBJ1-2; maybe TRBD1 (5 bases). Looked up from germline, CDR1 is LGHNA and CDR2 is YSLEER. V was pared by 1 base and J by 4 bases, with 10 bases between. The CDR3 runs 14 residues. In DNA form, the CDR3 reads TGCGCCAGCAGCCAAGTTGGACAAGGCTATGGCTACACCTTC. It encodes CASSQVGQGYGYTF.

The count of this clone is one. The gene calls are TRBV24-1 and TRBJ1-2, with 7 bases identical to TRBD1. With V trimmed by 7 bases and J by 2 bases, 12 bases remained unmatched. The CDR3 has 16 amino acids. Germline-derived CDR1 and CDR2 are KGHDR and SFDVKD. As DNA, the CDR3 is TGTGCCACCAGCGGAGCAACAGGGGCAAGGAACTATGGCTACACCTTC. It translates to CATSGATGARNYGYTF.

V is TRBV28 and J is TRBJ2-7, with D perhaps TRBD1 (5 bases). V shed 3 bases and J shed 2 bases, with 11 bases lying between them. Germline CDR1 MDHEN, CDR2 SYDVKM. The CDR3 consists of 14 residues. CDR3 in amino acids: CASSLQGYPYEQYF. CDR3 nucleotides: TGTGCCAGCAGTTTGCAGGGATATCCCTACGAGCAGTACTTC.

The rearrangement uses TRBV5-5 and TRBJ1-2; the match to TRBD1 covers 10 bases. V lost 4 bases and J lost 8; bases outside the gene matches: 11. This CDR3 has 15 residues. Per germline, CDR1 SGHKS and CDR2 YYEKEE (reference sequence). The CDR3 protein is CASSQWDRGGGGYTF. The CDR3 bases are TGTGCCAGCAGCCAATGGGACAGGGGAGGTGGCGGCTACACCTTC.

The V gene is TRBV9, the J gene TRBJ1-6; the D gene is possibly TRBD1 (6 bases). Trimming cost V 0 bases and J 8 bases, with 12 bases left between them. Germline-derived CDR1 and CDR2 are SGDLS and YYNGEE. There are 15 residues in the CDR3. The CDR3 sequence is CASSVEAGVYSPLHF. In nucleotides, the CDR3 is TGTGCCAGCAGCGTAGAGGCAGGGGTCTATTCACCCCTCCACTTT. Variable domain in full (rest from reference TRBV9 and TRBJ1-6): DSGVTQTPKHLITATGQRVTLRCSPRSGDLSVYWYQQSLDQGLQFLIQYYNGEERAKGNILERFSAQQFPDLHSELNLSSLELGDSALYFCASSVEAGVYSPLHFGNGTRLTVT.

The rearrangement joins TRBV7-9 to TRBJ1-2; D is uncertain. Trimming pared 1 base from V and 4 bases from J, leaving 10 bases between. The V gene's germline CDR1 is SEHNR and CDR2 FQNEAQ (reference sequence). The CDR3 is 14 amino acids. This chain's CDR3 is CASSLVAVAYGYTF. CDR3 in DNA: TGTGCCAGCAGCTTAGTTGCAGTCGCCTATGGCTACACCTTC.